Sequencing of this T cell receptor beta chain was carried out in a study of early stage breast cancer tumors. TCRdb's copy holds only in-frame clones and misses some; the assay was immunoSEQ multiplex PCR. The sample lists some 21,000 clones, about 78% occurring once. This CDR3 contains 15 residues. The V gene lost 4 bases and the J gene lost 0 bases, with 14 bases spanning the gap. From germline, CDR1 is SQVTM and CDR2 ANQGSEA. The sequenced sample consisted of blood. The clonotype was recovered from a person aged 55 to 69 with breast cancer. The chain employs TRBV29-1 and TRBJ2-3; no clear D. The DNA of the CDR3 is TGCAGCGTTGGTCCAGTCACCTTGAGCACAGATACGCAGTATTTT. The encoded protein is CSVGPVTLSTDTQYF.